Listed below are T cell receptor beta chains from one sample, sequenced in a study of CD8+CD57+ T cells in acquired aplastic anemia. TCRdb processed the reads anew with MiXCR; each CDR3 protein has one entry. Of a few hundred thousand distinct CDR3 sequences in the sample, 55% to 75% are singletons; the top ten hold approximately 3.8%. Sequencing was carried out using sorted CD4+, CD8+, or CD8+CD57+ T cells (not recorded which) from PBMCs. The receptors stem from a human donor in good health, serving as a control. Each CDR3 is given with its conserved first and last residue. D genes are given only for firm matches. The size of a clone is reported for some rows only, either as once, few or many, or as a class for expanded clones.

D gene	CDR3 length	V gene	clone size	J gene	CDR3 protein	CDR3 DNA
-	13	TRBV29-1	-	TRBJ2-5	CSVDTVLLETQYF	TGCAGCGTTGACACTGTGCTTTTGGAGACCCAGTACTTC
-	15	TRBV19	many	TRBJ1-3	CASTPRAATKNTIYF	TGTGCCAGTACCCCCCGGGCCGCGACTAAAAACACCATATATTTT
-	12	TRBV29-1	many	TRBJ2-1	CSASASKNEQFF	TGCAGCGCCTCGGCAAGCAAGAATGAGCAGTTCTTC
-	14	TRBV14	many	TRBJ1-3	CASSPRRGGNTIYF	TGTGCCAGCAGTCCACGAAGAGGGGGAAACACCATATATTTT
TRBD2	16	TRBV6-2/TRBV6-3	-	TRBJ2-1	CACSSRTSGGVDEQFF	TGTGCCTGCAGTTCCAGGACTAGCGGGGGGGTCGATGAGCAGTTCTTC
-	14	TRBV6-5	many	TRBJ2-7	CASSLGSRSYEQYF	TGTGCCAGCAGTCTGGGGTCAAGATCCTACGAGCAGTACTTC
-	13	TRBV5-4	-	TRBJ2-3	CASSKGRADTQYF	TGTGCCAGCAGCAAGGGACGGGCAGATACGCAGTATTTT
TRBD1	14	TRBV7-2	once	TRBJ2-1	CACRMAGTDNEQFF	TGTGCCTGCAGAATGGCCGGGACAGACAATGAGCAGTTCTTC
-	15	TRBV6-2/TRBV6-3	-	TRBJ2-7	CASSYSRPTFYEQYF	TGTGCCAGCAGTTACTCTAGGCCGACCTTCTACGAGCAGTACTTC
TRBD1	15	TRBV2	many	TRBJ2-7	CASSARTGTAYEQYF	TGTGCCAGCAGCGCCCGGACAGGGACGGCCTACGAGCAGTACTTC
TRBD2	12	TRBV6-1	-	TRBJ2-5	CTSSGGGETLYF	TGTACCAGCTCGGGGGGGGGGGAGACCCTGTACTTC
TRBD1	15	TRBV2	-	TRBJ2-7	CASSQGHGQGCEQYF	TGTGCCAGCAGCCAAGGTCACGGACAGGGGTGCGAGCAGTACTTC
-	17	TRBV5-5	-	TRBJ1-6	CASSFTPYRRYNSPLHF	TGTGCCAGCAGCTTTACCCCGTACAGGAGGTATAATTCACCCCTCCACTTT
TRBD1	11	TRBV5-1	-	TRBJ1-6	CASREQGALNF	TGCGCCAGCAGAGAACAGGGGGCGCTTAACTTT
-	14	TRBV2	-	TRBJ2-5	CASSEEAADTPHFF	TGTGCCAGCAGTGAAGAGGCAGCAGATACGCCCCATTTTTTC
TRBD1	15	TRBV15	-	TRBJ2-7	CATSRAGQGDYEQYF	TGTGCCACCAGCAGAGCGGGACAGGGGGACTACGAGCAGTACTTC
-	14	TRBV7-6	once	TRBJ2-7	CASSTIASTYEQYF	TGTGCCAGCAGCACTATAGCGAGTACCTACGAGCAGTACTTC
-	15	TRBV29-1	-	TRBJ1-1	CSARDGPLVPGESFF	TGCAGCGCTAGAGATGGACCGCTAGTCCCGGGGGAGTCTTTCTTT
-	15	TRBV7-3	-	TRBJ1-6	CASSQTRGAGELFYF	TGTGCCAGCAGTCAAACGCGGGGGGCCGGGGAGCTGTTTTACTTT
-	14	TRBV19	-	TRBJ1-5	CASSIGEGYQPQHF	TGTGCCAGTAGTATAGGTGAGGGTTATCAGCCCCAGCATTTT
-	15	TRBV7-2	-	TRBJ1-1	CASSLSRGVVTEAFF	TGTGCCAGCAGCTTAAGCCGAGGGGTCGTCACTGAAGCTTTCTTT
-	15	TRBV5-1	-	TRBJ2-1	CASSVQGGTDNEQFF	TGCGCCAGCAGCGTCCAGGGAGGCACTGACAATGAGCAGTTCTTC
-	13	TRBV7-2	few	TRBJ2-3	CASSLGRTDTQYF	TGTGCCAGCAGCTTGGGACGCACAGATACGCAGTATTTT
-	14	TRBV5-1	many	TRBJ2-3	CASSRETGFDTQYF	TGCGCCAGCAGCAGGGAAACAGGGTTTGATACGCAGTATTTT
-	15	TRBV6-5	many	TRBJ1-2	CASSYSGGRNYGYTF	TGTGCCAGCAGTTACTCGGGCGGCCGGAACTATGGCTACACCTTC
-	14	TRBV24-1	-	TRBJ2-5	CATSYGGPPGAQYF	TGTGCCACCAGTTACGGCGGGCCGCCGGGGGCGCAGTACTTC
-	17	TRBV7-8	-	TRBJ2-3	CASSKETTGERTDTQYF	TGTGCCAGCAGCAAAGAGACTACCGGGGAACGCACAGATACGCAGTATTTT
TRBD2	17	TRBV5-5	many	TRBJ2-5	CASRMGILAGAQETQYF	TGTGCCAGCAGGATGGGGATACTAGCGGGGGCCCAAGAGACCCAGTACTTC
-	15	TRBV9	-	TRBJ2-7	CASSVDGTPFSEQYF	TGTGCCAGCAGCGTAGACGGGACGCCATTCTCCGAGCAGTACTTC
TRBD1	17	TRBV19	few	TRBJ1-2	CASSITGDGNNNYGYTF	TGTGCCAGTAGTATCACAGGGGATGGAAACAATAACTATGGCTACACCTTC
TRBD2	13	TRBV4-3	many	TRBJ2-1	CASSQGGGDEQFF	TGCGCCAGCAGCCAGGGGGGGGGAGATGAGCAGTTCTTC
-	13	TRBV2	few	TRBJ2-7	CASSEAIVHEQYF	TGTGCCAGCAGTGAAGCGATAGTCCACGAGCAGTACTTC
-	14	TRBV7-9	-	TRBJ2-7	CASSVSRLIYDQYF	TGTGCCAGCAGCGTGTCGCGACTAATCTACGACCAGTACTTC
-	18	TRBV12-3/TRBV12-4	-	TRBJ1-1	CASTLRATGYKDDTEAFF	TGTGCCAGCACGTTAAGGGCTACAGGGTATAAAGACGACACTGAAGCTTTCTTT
-	15	TRBV18	many	TRBJ2-3	CASSPPSLPTDTQYF	TGTGCCAGCTCACCTCCCAGTCTACCCACAGATACGCAGTATTTT
TRBD2	17	TRBV7-8	many	TRBJ2-1	CASSEAGGVSSYNEQFF	TGTGCCAGCAGCGAAGCGGGGGGGGTGAGCTCCTACAATGAGCAGTTCTTC
-	16	TRBV7-3	-	TRBJ2-6	CASSASPGNEHFFLTF	TGTGCCAGCAGCGCCTCTCCAGGGAATGAGCACTTCTTCCTGACTTTC
TRBD1	12	TRBV10-1	many	TRBJ1-1	CASGTANTEAFF	TGCGCCAGCGGGACAGCTAACACTGAAGCTTTCTTT
-	15	TRBV11-2	-	TRBJ1-1	CASSYGIRATTEAFF	TGTGCCAGCAGCTACGGGATCCGAGCGACAACTGAAGCTTTCTTT
-	13	TRBV25-1	-	TRBJ1-4	CASSGQVSERLFF	TGTGCCAGCAGTGGTCAGGTTTCTGAAAGACTGTTTTTT
TRBD1	15	TRBV29-1	once	TRBJ1-3	CSVGGTGASGNTIYF	TGCAGCGTGGGAGGGACAGGGGCCTCTGGAAACACCATATATTTT
TRBD1	14	TRBV11-2	-	TRBJ2-3	CASSLGQDSDTQYF	TGTGCCAGCAGCTTGGGACAGGACTCAGATACGCAGTATTTT
TRBD2	16	TRBV20-1	-	TRBJ2-1	CSASEPLAGGQNEQFF	TGCAGTGCTAGCGAGCCACTAGCGGGGGGGCAGAATGAGCAGTTCTTC
TRBD1	16	TRBV4-2	-	TRBJ1-2	CASTTRRQGTPNGYTF	TGTGCCAGCACCACGAGACGACAGGGAACACCAAATGGCTACACCTTC
-	13	TRBV9	-	TRBJ1-6	CASSPATKTPLPF	TGTGCCAGCAGCCCCGCGACAAAAACCCCCCTCCCCTTT
-	14	TRBV20-1	-	TRBJ1-1	CGTRWAGLNTEAFF	TGCGGTACTAGGTGGGCAGGGCTGAACACTGAAGCTTTCTTT
-	15	TRBV5-1	many	TRBJ2-1	CASSLGAGVLNEQFF	TGCGCCAGCAGCTTGGGGGCAGGGGTCCTTAATGAGCAGTTCTTC
TRBD2	15	TRBV5-8	-	TRBJ2-5	CASSSGTGGGETQYF	TGTGCCAGCAGCTCAGGGACGGGGGGGGGAGAGACCCAGTACTTC
-	14	TRBV7-6	-	TRBJ2-7	CASSSRHRAAMHPF	TGTGCCAGCAGCTCCCGGCACAGGGCCGCCATGCACCCCTTC
TRBD1	16	TRBV11-3	-	TRBJ1-1	CAWGISRGLLNTEAFF	TGTGCCTGGGGGATCTCCAGGGGGCTGCTGAACACTGAAGCTTTCTTT
TRBD1	15	TRBV10-3	-	TRBJ1-2	CAISSGTGTNYGYTF	TGTGCCATCAGCTCCGGGACAGGGACTAACTATGGCTACACCTTC
-	14	TRBV6-2/TRBV6-3	many	TRBJ1-1	CASSPRQVAREAFF	TGTGCCAGCAGTCCAAGACAGGTCGCTCGTGAAGCTTTCTTT
TRBD1	13	TRBV5-8	-	TRBJ1-2	CASSEGQGGGYTF	TGTGCCAGCAGTGAGGGGCAGGGGGGAGGCTACACCTTC
-	14	TRBV6-5	many	TRBJ1-3	CASFRGGPGNTIYF	TGTGCCAGCTTTCGGGGAGGTCCCGGAAACACCATATATTTT
TRBD1	16	TRBV12-3/TRBV12-4	few	TRBJ1-2	CASSPPRDRGSYGYTF	TGTGCCAGCAGTCCCCCCCGGGACAGGGGGTCCTATGGCTACACCTTC